These 3 T cell receptor beta chains were sequenced from one sample in a study of blood T cell repertoires in COVID-19. The table came from immunoSEQ multiplex PCR; TCRdb's copy has only in-frame clones and leaves some out. Among tens of thousands of clones listed, 80% to 90% were seen once. Specimen: peripheral blood. The origin of the receptors is a woman between 45 and 60 years old with active COVID-19.

The V call is TRBV28, the J call TRBJ1-1; D might be TRBD1 (6 bases). With 7 bases removed from V and 1 base from J, the gap between germline ends came to 19 bases. Germline CDR1 reads MDHEN; CDR2 reads SYDVKM. The CDR3 covers 16 residues. Here the CDR3 reads CASTKGGGNANTEAFF. CDR3 nucleotide sequence: TGTGCCAGCACTAAAGGGGGAGGGAACGCGAACACTGAAGCTTTCTTT.

The chain carries TRBV6-1 and TRBJ2-7, with unresolved D. The CDR3 has 12 residues. Germline V gene data show CDR1 as MNHNS and CDR2 as SASEGT. With 3 bases removed from V and 3 bases from J, the gap between germline ends came to 6 bases. The CDR3 DNA sequence: TGTGCCAGCAGTGATCGGAGCTACGAGCAGTACTTC. Amino acid sequence: CASSDRSYEQYF.

The V and J genes are TRBV30 and TRBJ2-5, with D possibly TRBD1 on 6 matching bases. V dropped 1 base and J dropped 6 bases, with 9 bases sitting between them. The CDR3 is made up of 12 amino acids. Germline CDR1 reads GTSNPN; CDR2 reads SVGIG (reference sequence). CDR3 residues: CAWSDREKTQYF. In DNA, the CDR3 is TGTGCCTGGAGTGACAGGGAAAAGACCCAGTACTTC.